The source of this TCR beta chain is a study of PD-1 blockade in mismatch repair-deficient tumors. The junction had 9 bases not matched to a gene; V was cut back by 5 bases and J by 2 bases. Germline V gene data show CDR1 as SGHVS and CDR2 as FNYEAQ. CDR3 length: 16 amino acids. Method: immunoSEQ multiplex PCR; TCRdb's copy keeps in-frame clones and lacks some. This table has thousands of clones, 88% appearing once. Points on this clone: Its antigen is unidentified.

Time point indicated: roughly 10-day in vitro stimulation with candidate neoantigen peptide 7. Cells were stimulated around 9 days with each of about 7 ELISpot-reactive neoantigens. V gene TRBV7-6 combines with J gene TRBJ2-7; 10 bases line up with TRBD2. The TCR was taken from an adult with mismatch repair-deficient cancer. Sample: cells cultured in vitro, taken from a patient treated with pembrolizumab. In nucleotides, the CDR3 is TGTGCCAGCAGCGTAGGGACTAGCGCCTCAGCCTACGAGCAGTACTTC. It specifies CASSVGTSASAYEQYF.